The TCR beta chain under discussion was sequenced for a study of shared clonotypes between healthy human individuals. Method: immunoSEQ multiplex PCR; TCRdb's copy keeps in-frame clones and lacks some. The table has roughly 96,000 clones, around half seen once. The CDR3 spans 16 residues. V lost 7 bases to trimming and J lost 0 bases; unmatched junction nucleotides: 10. The germline V gene encodes CDR1 MNHEY and CDR2 SMNVEV (reference sequence). The specimen sequenced was PBMCs. V is TRBV27 and J is TRBJ1-1; TRBD1 agrees at 8 bases. The receptor's source is a woman aged 40 to 50 in good health. Some clones in this sample may be carry-over from other donors' samples. Written as DNA, the CDR3 is TGTGCCAGCACAAGCAGGGGGCGCTTCATGAACACTGAAGCTTTCTTT. Its translation is CASTSRGRFMNTEAFF.